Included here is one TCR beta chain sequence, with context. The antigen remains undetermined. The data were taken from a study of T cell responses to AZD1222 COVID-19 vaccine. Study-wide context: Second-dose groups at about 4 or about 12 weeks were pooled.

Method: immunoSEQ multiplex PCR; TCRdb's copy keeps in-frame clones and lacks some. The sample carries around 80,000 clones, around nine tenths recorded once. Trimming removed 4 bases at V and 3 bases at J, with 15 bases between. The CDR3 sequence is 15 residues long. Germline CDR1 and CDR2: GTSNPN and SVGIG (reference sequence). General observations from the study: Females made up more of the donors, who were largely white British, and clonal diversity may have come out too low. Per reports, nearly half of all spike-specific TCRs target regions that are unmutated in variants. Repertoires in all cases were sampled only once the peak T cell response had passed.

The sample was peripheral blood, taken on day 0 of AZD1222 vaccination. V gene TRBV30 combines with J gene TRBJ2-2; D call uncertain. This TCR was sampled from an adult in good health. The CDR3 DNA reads TGTGCCTGGAATACTTTCCCAGAGGACACCGGGGAGCTGTTTTTT. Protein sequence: CAWNTFPEDTGELFF. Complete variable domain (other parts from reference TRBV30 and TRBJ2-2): SQTIHQWPATLVQPVGSPLSLECTVEGTSNPNLYWYRQAAGRGLQLLFYSVGIGQISSEVPQNLSASRPQDRQFILSSKKLLLSDSGFYLCAWNTFPEDTGELFFGEGSRLTVL.